The 23 T cell receptor beta chains reported below all come from one sample, sequenced in a study of cytomegalovirus exposure and HLA in healthy donors. Profiled with immunoSEQ multiplex PCR; TCRdb holds only in-frame clones, not every one. The sample holds about 360,000 clones; just over 85% are singletons and the top ten take 0.83%. Sequenced sample: PBMCs. The receptor set was obtained from a woman younger than 30 in good health and CMV-seronegative.

The CDR3 coding sequence is TGTGCCAGCAGTTCGGACAGGGGGAGCGACGAGCAGTACTTC. Its protein product is CASSSDRGSDEQYF. The V gene is TRBV27, the J gene TRBJ2-7, with 10 positions matching TRBD1. This CDR3 contains 14 residues. The V gene's germline CDR1 is MNHEY and CDR2 SMNVEV (reference sequence). V lost 4 bases to trimming and J lost 5 bases; unmatched junction nucleotides: 5.

The V gene is TRBV7-9, the J gene TRBJ2-2; the D gene is possibly TRBD2 (5 bases). CDR1 and CDR2 from the germline V gene are SEHNR and FQNEAQ (reference sequence). This CDR3 is built from 15 residues. Deletions cut 5 bases from V and 7 bases from J, with 17 bases between. In nucleotides, the CDR3 is TGTGCCAGCAGCCACGGGTACGATGAGGGCGGGGAGCTGTTTTTT. As protein: CASSHGYDEGGELFF. The variable domain in full, completed from reference TRBV7-9 and TRBJ2-2, reads DTGVSQNPRHKITKRGQNVTFRCDPISEHNRLYWYRQTLGQGPEFLTYFQNEAQLEKSRLLSDRFSAERPKGSFSTLEIQRTEQGDSAMYLCASSHGYDEGGELFFGEGSRLTVL.

J is TRBJ2-2 and V is TRBV7-6, with 9 bases matching TRBD1. This CDR3 has 14 residues. Per germline, CDR1 SGHVS and CDR2 FNYEAQ. Germline trimming cut 11 bases from V and 4 bases from J; bases unmatched to any gene: 8. Here the CDR3 reads CACLRTGATGELFF. The CDR3, as DNA: TGTGCCTGCCTGCGGACAGGGGCCACCGGGGAGCTGTTTTTT.

This clone was observed a few times. The chain recombines TRBV28 with TRBJ2-1, with unresolved D. Trimming left V 6 bases short and J 4 bases short, with 4 bases between. The germline CDR1 and CDR2 sequences are MDHEN and SYDVKM. The CDR3 runs 11 residues. The CDR3 DNA sequence: TGTGCCAGCAGGTATTACAATGAGCAGTTCTTC. Protein: CASRYYNEQFF.

The chain uses TRBV28 and TRBJ1-2; 8 nucleotides align to TRBD1. The germline gives CDR1 MDHEN, CDR2 SYDVKM. This CDR3 contains 14 residues. V lost 6 bases, J lost 4 bases, and 7 bases stayed unmatched. The CDR3 DNA follows: TGTGCCAGCAGACCTGGACAGGGCCGCTATGGCTACACCTTC. This translates into CASRPGQGRYGYTF.

The genes are TRBV28 and TRBJ1-1; unclear D gene. Between the trimmed V and J ends, which lost 2 bases and 2 bases, there was a span of 12 bases. The germline V gene encodes CDR1 MDHEN and CDR2 SYDVKM. The CDR3 is made up of 15 amino acids. The CDR3 spells CASSLETQENTEAFF. CDR3 coding DNA: TGTGCCAGCAGTTTAGAGACCCAGGAAAACACTGAAGCTTTCTTT.

This clone was seen more than once but under ten times. The rearrangement links TRBV30 to TRBJ2-5; possibly TRBD2 for D (6 bases). Germline values: CDR1 GTSNPN, CDR2 SVGIG (reference sequence). The CDR3 runs 13 residues. V was cut by 2 bases and J by 3 bases, with 10 bases left in between. In DNA, the CDR3 is TGTGCCTGGAGTTCGGACTACAAAGAGACCCAGTACTTC. Amino acid sequence: CAWSSDYKETQYF. The full variable domain, in which reference TRBV30 and TRBJ2-5 provide the parts outside the CDR3, is SQTIHQWPATLVQPVGSPLSLECTVEGTSNPNLYWYRQAAGRGLQLLFYSVGIGQISSEVPQNLSASRPQDRQFILSSKKLLLSDSGFYLCAWSSDYKETQYFGPGTRLLVL.

The chain is built from TRBV28 and TRBJ1-2, with 10 nucleotides matching TRBD1. CDR3 length equals 15 residues. The trim removed 5 bases at V and 6 bases at J, leaving 9 bases unmatched. Germline loops: CDR1 MDHEN, CDR2 SYDVKM. The chain's CDR3 is CASSPLRTGGDGYTF. Here the CDR3 DNA reads TGTGCCAGCAGTCCTCTACGGACAGGGGGGGATGGCTACACCTTC.

The chain carries TRBV29-1 and TRBJ1-2; the D gene is possibly TRBD1 (5 bases). The CDR3 is 13 residues long. CDR1 and CDR2 (germline): SQVTM, ANQGSEA. Trimming took off 6 bases at V and 0 bases at J, with 11 bases between the two ends. CDR3 protein: CSVAGTANYGYTF. DNA of the CDR3: TGCAGCGTCGCGGGGACTGCTAACTATGGCTACACCTTC.

The chain recombines TRBV6-6 with TRBJ2-3; no definite D call. The CDR3 is 14 amino acids. V dropped 0 bases and J dropped 4 bases, with 8 bases sitting between them. Germline V lookup: CDR1 MNHNY, CDR2 SVGAGI (reference sequence). CDR3 DNA: TGTGCCAGCAGTTACTCTATTGAGTCAGATACGCAGTATTTT. Its protein is CASSYSIESDTQYF.

This CDR3 reads CASFIPGSHEQYF. In DNA, the CDR3 is TGTGCCAGCTTCATTCCCGGGTCCCACGAGCAGTACTTC. The chain couples TRBV27 to TRBJ2-7; no clear D gene. The V gene lost 8 bases and the J gene lost 5 bases, with 16 bases spanning the gap. The CDR3 consists of 13 residues. Per the germline V gene, CDR1 is MNHEY and CDR2 is SMNVEV (reference sequence).

The chain uses TRBV27 and TRBJ1-1; the D gene is possibly TRBD1 (5 bases). V lost 5 bases to trimming and J lost 5 bases, with 18 bases between them. The germline V gene has CDR1 MNHEY and CDR2 SMNVEV (reference sequence). CDR3 length: 15 amino acids. The CDR3 DNA follows: TGTGCCAGCAGTCTGGGGAGGGGAGGAAGGACTGAAGCTTTCTTT. Translation: CASSLGRGGRTEAFF.

The V call is TRBV18, the J call TRBJ2-5; a possible D gene is TRBD1 (5 bases). V lost 1 base to trimming and J lost 4 bases, with 16 bases between them. The CDR3 runs to 16 residues. Germline CDR1 is KGHSH and CDR2 is LQKENI. Written as DNA, the CDR3 is TGTGCCAGCTCACCACAGACAGATTTCCCAAGAGAGACCCAGTACTTC. Encoded protein: CASSPQTDFPRETQYF. Variable domain in full (rest from reference TRBV18 and TRBJ2-5): NAGVMQNPRHLVRRRGQEARLRCSPMKGHSHVYWYRQLPEEGLKFMVYLQKENIIDESGMPKERFSAEFPKEGPSILRIQQVVRGDSAAYFCASSPQTDFPRETQYFGPGTRLLVL.

V usage is TRBV27 and J usage is TRBJ2-5, with a possible D match to TRBD1 (5 bases). The V end was cut by 5 bases, the J end by 2 bases, with 27 bases between. CDR1 and CDR2 from the germline V gene are MNHEY and SMNVEV (reference sequence). The CDR3 sequence is 19 residues long. DNA for the CDR3: TGTGCCAGCAGTCACCGACCGATTACCCAGGGTAGGGGACAAGAGACCCAGTACTTC. Protein sequence: CASSHRPITQGRGQETQYF.

The J gene is TRBJ2-1, the V gene TRBV6-1, with D maybe TRBD1 (6 bases). The CDR3 runs 13 residues. Deletions cut 3 bases from V and 8 bases from J, with 11 bases between. Germline loops: CDR1 MNHNS, CDR2 SASEGT. In DNA form, the CDR3 reads TGTGCCAGCAGTGATGAAGGGGGATATGAGCAGTTCTTC. It codes for CASSDEGGYEQFF.

The gene calls are TRBV27 and TRBJ1-1; 11 bases agree with TRBD1. The CDR3 covers 17 residues. V gave up 5 bases and J gave up 0 bases; unmatched junction bases: 8. Per germline, CDR1 MNHEY and CDR2 SMNVEV (reference sequence). CDR3 DNA sequence: TGTGCCAGCAGTCCGACCGGGACAGGGGGAATGAACACTGAAGCTTTCTTT. Translated, it gives CASSPTGTGGMNTEAFF.

V gene TRBV29-1 combines with J gene TRBJ1-1; 9 bases are shared with TRBD1. V shed 4 bases and J 10 bases; nucleotides not matched to a gene: 1. From germline, CDR1 is SQVTM and CDR2 ANQGSEA. This CDR3 is built from 10 residues. As DNA, the CDR3 is TGCAGCGTTGGGGACAGGGCAGCTTTCTTT. Its translation: CSVGDRAAFF.

The CDR3 reads CASRPGQGYEQYF. Written as DNA, the CDR3 is TGTGCCAGCAGGCCGGGACAGGGCTACGAGCAGTACTTC. The genes are TRBV6-6 and TRBJ2-7; 9 nucleotides match TRBD1. The V segment lost 6 bases and the J segment 3 bases; nucleotides outside the gene matches: 3. The length of the CDR3 is 13 residues. CDR1 is MNHNY, CDR2 SVGAGI, per germline (reference sequence).

The rearrangement links TRBV6-1 to TRBJ1-6, with a weak D call TRBD1 (5 bases). V dropped 10 bases and J dropped 10 bases, with 17 bases sitting between them. The CDR3 consists of 13 residues. Germline values: CDR1 MNHNS, CDR2 SASEGT. CDR3 sequence reads: CAILDSLSSPLHF. The CDR3 coding sequence is TGTGCCATCCTCGACAGCCTGTCCTCACCCCTCCACTTT.

V usage is TRBV25-1 and J usage is TRBJ1-2; the D is unclear. V was trimmed by 1 base and J by 0 bases, leaving 9 bases between them. CDR3 length equals 15 residues. Germline V gene lookup returns CDR1 MGHDK and CDR2 SYGVNS. CDR3 sequence reads: CASSEWETSNYGYTF. The DNA of the CDR3 is TGTGCCAGCAGTGAATGGGAGACGTCTAACTATGGCTACACCTTC.

Points on this clone: At one end the junction does not follow the germline gene, possibly because of a read error. The V and J genes are TRBV2 and TRBJ1-1, with D possibly TRBD1 on 6 matching bases. CDR1 and CDR2 (germline): SNHLY, FYNNEI. The CDR3 has 14 amino acids. This chain's CDR3 is CASSEVGGNTEAFF. CDR3 nucleotides: TGTGCCAGCAGCGAAGTAGGGGGGAACACTGAAGCTTTCTTT. Complete variable domain (other parts from reference TRBV2 and TRBJ1-1): EPEVTQTPSHQVTQMGQEVILRCVPISNHLYFYWYRQILGQKVEFLVSFYNNEISEKSEIFDDQFSVERPDGSNFTLKIRSTKLEDSAMYFCASSEVGGNTEAFFGQGTRLTVV.

This chain joins TRBV11-2 and TRBJ2-2, with D perhaps matching TRBD2 (6 bases). Germline lookup yields CDR1 SGHAT and CDR2 FQNNGV. The CDR3 sequence is 15 residues long. The ends were cut back, 4 bases at V and 1 base at J, with 10 bases in the middle. Written as DNA, the CDR3 is TGTGCCAGCAGCTCCGGGACTCAGAACACCGGGGAGCTGTTTTTT. It encodes CASSSGTQNTGELFF.

As to this clone: Within the sample, other DNA sequences also encode this same CDR3. The rearrangement uses TRBV5-1 and TRBJ2-1; TRBD1 is a possible D gene (6 bases). The CDR3 loop spans 14 amino acids. V shed 3 bases and J shed 2 bases, with 9 bases lying between them. Germline V lookup: CDR1 SGHRS, CDR2 YFSETQ. The CDR3 nucleotides read TGCGCCAGCAGCTCTGGACAGACCTACAATGAGCAGTTCTTC. It encodes CASSSGQTYNEQFF.